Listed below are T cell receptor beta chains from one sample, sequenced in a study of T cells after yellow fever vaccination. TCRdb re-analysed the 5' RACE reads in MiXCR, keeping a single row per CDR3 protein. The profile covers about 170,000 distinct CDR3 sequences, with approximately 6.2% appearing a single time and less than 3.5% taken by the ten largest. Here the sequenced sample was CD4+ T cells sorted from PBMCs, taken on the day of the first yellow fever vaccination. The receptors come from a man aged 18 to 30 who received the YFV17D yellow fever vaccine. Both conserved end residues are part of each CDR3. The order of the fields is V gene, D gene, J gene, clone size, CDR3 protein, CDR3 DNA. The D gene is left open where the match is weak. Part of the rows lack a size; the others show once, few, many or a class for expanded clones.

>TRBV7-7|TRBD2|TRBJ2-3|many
CASSGGGAGDTQYF
TGTGCCAGCAGCGGCGGGGGGGCAGGAGATACGCAGTATTTT
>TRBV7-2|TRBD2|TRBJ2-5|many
CASSFYSGGGETQYF
TGTGCCAGCAGCTTTTATAGCGGGGGCGGGGAGACCCAGTACTTC
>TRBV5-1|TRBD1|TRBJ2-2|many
CASSLARGRDGELFF
TGCGCCAGCAGCTTGGCCAGGGGGCGCGACGGGGAGCTGTTTTTT
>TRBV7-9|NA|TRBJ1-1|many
CASSSVDVNTEAFF
TGTGCCAGCAGCTCCGTCGACGTGAACACTGAAGCTTTCTTT
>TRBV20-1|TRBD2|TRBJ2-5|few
CSARPSGEETQYF
TGCAGTGCTAGGCCCAGCGGGGAAGAGACCCAGTACTTC
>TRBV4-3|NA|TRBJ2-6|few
CASSPVGSGANVLTF
TGCGCCAGCAGCCCCGTGGGCTCTGGGGCCAACGTCCTGACTTTC
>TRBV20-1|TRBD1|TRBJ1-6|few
CSARQGISPLHF
TGCAGTGCTCGACAGGGGATCTCACCCCTCCACTTT
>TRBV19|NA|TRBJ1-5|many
CASSIGGGPDQPQHF
TGTGCCAGTAGTATAGGGGGGGGACCGGATCAGCCCCAGCATTTT
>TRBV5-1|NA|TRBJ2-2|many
CASSRTDIGELFF
TGCGCCAGCAGCAGGACAGATATCGGGGAGCTGTTTTTT
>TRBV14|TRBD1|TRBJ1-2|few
CASSQAGTGINYGYTF
TGTGCCAGCAGCCAAGCCGGGACAGGGATTAACTATGGCTACACCTTC
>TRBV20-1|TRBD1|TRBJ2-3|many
CSAPKGQGSDTQYF
TGCAGTGCCCCCAAGGGACAGGGTAGCGATACGCAGTATTTT
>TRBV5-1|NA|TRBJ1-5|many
CASSLDGAGNQPQHF
TGCGCCAGCAGCTTGGACGGGGCCGGCAATCAGCCCCAGCATTTT
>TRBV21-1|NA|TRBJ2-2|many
CASSKFVRRTGELFF
TGTGCCAGCAGCAAATTTGTCAGGCGCACCGGGGAGCTGTTTTTT
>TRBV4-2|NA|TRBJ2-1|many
CASSQLTSSYNEQFF
TGTGCCAGCAGCCAGTTGACTAGCTCCTACAATGAGCAGTTCTTC
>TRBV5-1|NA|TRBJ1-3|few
CASSFGPEPGNTIYF
TGCGCCAGCAGCTTCGGTCCAGAGCCTGGAAACACCATATATTTT
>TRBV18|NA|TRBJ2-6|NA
CASRMSGAGANVLTF
TGTGCCAGCCGAATGTCAGGTGCTGGGGCCAACGTCCTGACTTTC
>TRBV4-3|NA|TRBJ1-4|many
CASSQDSFNEKLFF
TGCGCCAGCAGCCAAGACAGTTTTAATGAAAAACTGTTTTTT
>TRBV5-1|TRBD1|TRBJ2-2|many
CASSSGQYTGELFF
TGCGCCAGCAGCTCGGGACAGTACACCGGGGAGCTGTTTTTT
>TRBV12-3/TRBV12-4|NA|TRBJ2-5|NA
CASTGGGIIKRAQYF
TGTGCCAGCACCGGTGGGGGTATAATCAAGAGGGCCCAGTACTTC
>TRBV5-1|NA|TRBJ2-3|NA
CASSPEGSDTQYF
TGCGCCAGCAGCCCTGAGGGGTCGGATACGCAGTATTTT
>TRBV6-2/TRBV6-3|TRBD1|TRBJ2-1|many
CASSYGVQGMYEQFF
TGTGCCAGCAGTTACGGCGTACAGGGGATGTATGAGCAGTTCTTC
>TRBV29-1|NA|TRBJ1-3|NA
CSVAYGWGTIYF
TGCAGCGTTGCTTACGGGTGGGGCACCATATATTTT
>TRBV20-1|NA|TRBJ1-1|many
CSARITPSGGPLNTEAFF
TGCAGTGCTAGAATTACACCGAGCGGGGGTCCCCTGAACACTGAAGCTTTCTTT
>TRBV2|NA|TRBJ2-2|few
CASMERPPANTGELFF
TGTGCCAGCATGGAGCGCCCACCAGCGAACACCGGGGAGCTGTTTTTT
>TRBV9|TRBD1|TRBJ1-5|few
CASSVGTGDNQPQHF
TGTGCCAGCAGCGTGGGGACAGGAGACAATCAGCCCCAGCATTTT
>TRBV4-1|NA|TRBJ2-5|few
CASSPPRGAGTQYF
TGCGCCAGCAGCCCCCCGAGGGGGGCGGGGACCCAGTACTTC
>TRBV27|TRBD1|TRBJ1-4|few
CASSSRGQGANEKLFF
TGTGCCAGCAGTTCGAGAGGACAGGGGGCTAATGAAAAACTGTTTTTT
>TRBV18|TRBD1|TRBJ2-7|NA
CASSGGQGTIEQYF
TGTGCCAGCTCCGGGGGACAGGGGACGATCGAGCAGTACTTC
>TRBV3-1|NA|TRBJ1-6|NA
CASSQGFPPLHF
TGTGCCAGCAGCCAAGGATTTCCACCCCTCCACTTT
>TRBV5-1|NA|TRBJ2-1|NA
CASSFEVVLYNEQFF
TGCGCCAGCAGCTTTGAGGTGGTCCTTTACAATGAGCAGTTCTTC
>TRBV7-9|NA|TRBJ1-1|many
CASSFSLENTEAFF
TGTGCCAGCAGCTTCTCCCTAGAAAACACTGAAGCTTTCTTT
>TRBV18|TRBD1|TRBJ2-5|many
CASSTGSGETQYF
TGTGCCAGCTCGACAGGGTCCGGGGAGACCCAGTACTTC
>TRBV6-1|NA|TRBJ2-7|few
CASGSRQTGSYEQYF
TGTGCCAGCGGAAGTCGACAGACCGGCTCCTACGAGCAGTACTTC
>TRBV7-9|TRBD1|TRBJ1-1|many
CASSRRDRGGTEAFF
TGTGCCAGCAGCCGCCGGGACAGGGGAGGGACTGAAGCTTTCTTT
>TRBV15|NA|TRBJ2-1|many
CATSREGGMLNEQFF
TGTGCCACCAGCAGAGAGGGGGGTATGCTTAATGAGCAGTTCTTC
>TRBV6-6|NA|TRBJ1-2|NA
CASSYRPENGYTF
TGTGCCAGCAGTTACCGCCCGGAAAATGGCTACACCTTC
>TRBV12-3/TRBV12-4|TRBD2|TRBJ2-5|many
CASTIRGVETQYF
TGTGCCAGCACCATTCGGGGGGTTGAGACCCAGTACTTC
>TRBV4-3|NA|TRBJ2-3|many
CASSQSRDPPYTQYF
TGCGCCAGCAGCCAGTCCCGGGACCCTCCTTATACGCAGTATTTT
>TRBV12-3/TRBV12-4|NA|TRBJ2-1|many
CASRALRETDNEQFF
TGTGCCAGCAGGGCCCTTAGGGAGACAGACAATGAGCAGTTCTTC
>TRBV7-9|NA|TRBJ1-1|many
CASQRGSTEAFF
TGTGCCAGCCAACGGGGCAGCACTGAAGCTTTCTTT
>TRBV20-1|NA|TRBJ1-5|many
CSARAGGGGGQPQHF
TGCAGTGCTAGAGCGGGAGGGGGGGGAGGACAGCCCCAGCATTTT
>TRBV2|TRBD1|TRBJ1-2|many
CASNYPGQGYVSYGYTF
TGTGCCAGCAACTACCCGGGACAGGGGTATGTGAGCTATGGCTACACCTTC
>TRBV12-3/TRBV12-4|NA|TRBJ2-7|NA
CASGGLAYEQYF
TGTGCCAGCGGAGGCCTCGCCTACGAGCAGTACTTC